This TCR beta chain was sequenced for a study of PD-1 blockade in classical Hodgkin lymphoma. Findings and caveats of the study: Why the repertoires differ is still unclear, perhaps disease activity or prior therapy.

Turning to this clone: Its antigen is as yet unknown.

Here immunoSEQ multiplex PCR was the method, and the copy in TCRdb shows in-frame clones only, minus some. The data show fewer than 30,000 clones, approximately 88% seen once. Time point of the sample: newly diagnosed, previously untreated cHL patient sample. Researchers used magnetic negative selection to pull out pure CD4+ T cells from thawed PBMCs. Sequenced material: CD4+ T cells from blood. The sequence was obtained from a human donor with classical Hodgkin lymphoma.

The DNA of the CDR3 is TGTGCCAGTAGTATAGAGAAAGGTGGGGACCCAGATACGCAGTATTTT. Translation: CASSIEKGGDPDTQYF. V and J are TRBV19 and TRBJ2-3; D tentatively reads TRBD1 or TRBD2 (5 bases each). The V and J ends lost 0 bases and 4 bases respectively, with 14 bases between them. Germline CDR1 reads LNHDA; CDR2 reads SQIVND (reference sequence). This CDR3 has 16 residues.